What follows describes a single T cell receptor (beta chain). Its antigen is still unknown. One entry per CDR3 protein, called by TCRdb with MiXCR from the RACE reads. The data show 180,000 or so distinct CDR3 sequences, about 25% seen once. Time point defined: patch test 3, about 24 weeks after DPC sensitization. The treatment here: therapeutic diphenylcyclopropenone sensitization with weekly scalp DPC. Extraction yielded total RNA from whole blood (unfractionated). The record originates from a study of human T cells and chemical hapten exposure. Study observations and caveats: Among expanded TCRs, significantly more large CDR3 similarity clusters formed than among controls.

CDR3 length: 13 amino acids. Germline V lookup: CDR1 ENHRY, CDR2 SYGVKD. Trimming cost V 8 bases and J 2 bases; bases outside gene matches: 1. This chain joins TRBV10-3 and TRBJ2-5; 11 nucleotides match TRBD2. The source material was whole blood, sampled in connection with sensitization to the hapten diphenylcyclopropenone (DPC). This receptor was identified in a woman in her forties with alopecia areata. Some clones in this sample may be carry-over from other donors' samples. CDR3 sequence (DNA): TGTGCCATCCGGACTAGCGGGCAAGAGACCCAGTACTTC. Encoded protein: CAIRTSGQETQYF.